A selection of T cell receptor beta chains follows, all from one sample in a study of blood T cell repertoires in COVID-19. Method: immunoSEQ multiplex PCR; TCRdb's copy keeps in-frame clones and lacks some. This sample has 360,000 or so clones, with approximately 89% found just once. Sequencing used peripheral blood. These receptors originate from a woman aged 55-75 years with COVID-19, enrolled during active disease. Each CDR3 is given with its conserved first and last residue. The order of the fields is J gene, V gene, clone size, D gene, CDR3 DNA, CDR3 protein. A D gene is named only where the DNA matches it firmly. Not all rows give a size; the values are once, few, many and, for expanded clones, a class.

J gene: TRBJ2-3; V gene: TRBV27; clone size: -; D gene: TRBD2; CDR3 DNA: TGTGCCAGCAGTGACCCTAGCGGGGGGGTGCCGAATACGCAGTATTTT; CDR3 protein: CASSDPSGGVPNTQYF
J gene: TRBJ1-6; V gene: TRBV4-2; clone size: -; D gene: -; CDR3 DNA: TGTGCCAGCAGCCTTGACAGGAGCTCCTATAATTCACCCCTCCACTTT; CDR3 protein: CASSLDRSSYNSPLHF
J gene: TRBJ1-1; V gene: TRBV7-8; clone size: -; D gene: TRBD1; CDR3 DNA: TGTGCCAGCAGCGACTGGGACAGGCCGATGGCTGAAGCTTTCTTT; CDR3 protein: CASSDWDRPMAEAFF
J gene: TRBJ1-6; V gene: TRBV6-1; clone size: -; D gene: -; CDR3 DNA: TGTGCCAGCAGTGAAGTGGGGTTCGGGAGCTCCTATAATTCACCCCTCCACTTT; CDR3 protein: CASSEVGFGSSYNSPLHF
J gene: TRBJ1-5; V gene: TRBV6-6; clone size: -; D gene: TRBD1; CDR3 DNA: TGTGCCAGCAGAGGGGGACAGGAAATTAGCAATCAGCCCCAGCATTTT; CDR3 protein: CASRGGQEISNQPQHF
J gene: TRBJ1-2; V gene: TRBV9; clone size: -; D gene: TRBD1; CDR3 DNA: TGTGCCAGCAGCGTGGGACAGGGGAGCTATGGCTACACCTTC; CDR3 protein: CASSVGQGSYGYTF
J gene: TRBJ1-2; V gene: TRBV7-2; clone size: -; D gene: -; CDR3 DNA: TGTGCCAGCAGCAGCCTTGTGAGGGGCTACACCTTC; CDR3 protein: CASSSLVRGYTF
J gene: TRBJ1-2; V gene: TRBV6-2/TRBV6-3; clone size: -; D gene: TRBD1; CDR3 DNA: TGTGCCAGCAGTTACACTGGACAGGGAGTATTTGGGAATGGCTACACCTTC; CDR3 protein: CASSYTGQGVFGNGYTF
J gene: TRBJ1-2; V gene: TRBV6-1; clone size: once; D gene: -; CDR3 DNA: TGTGCCAGCAGTGAAACAGGGAAGGGCTATGGCTACACCTTC; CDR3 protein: CASSETGKGYGYTF
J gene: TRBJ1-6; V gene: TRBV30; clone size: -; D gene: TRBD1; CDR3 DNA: TGTGCCTGGAGTGCAGTCGGGACAGGGCGAAGTAGGAATTCACCCCTCCACTTT; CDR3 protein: CAWSAVGTGRSRNSPLHF
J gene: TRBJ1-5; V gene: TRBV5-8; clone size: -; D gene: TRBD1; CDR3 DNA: TGTGCCAGCAGCTTAGGGCCGGGACAGGGTTTCAATCAGCCCCAGCATTTT; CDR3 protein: CASSLGPGQGFNQPQHF
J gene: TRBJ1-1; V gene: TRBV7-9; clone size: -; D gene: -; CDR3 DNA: TGTGCCAGCAGCTTAGAATCTGGACAACCTGCCCGGGTGACTTTCTTT; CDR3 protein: CASSLESGQPARVTFF
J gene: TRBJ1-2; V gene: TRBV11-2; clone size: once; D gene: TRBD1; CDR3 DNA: TGTGCCAGCAGCCCCCACCGGGACAGGGTCTATGGCTACACCTTC; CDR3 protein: CASSPHRDRVYGYTF
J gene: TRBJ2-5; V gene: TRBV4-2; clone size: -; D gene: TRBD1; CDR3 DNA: TGTGCCAGCAGCCAAAACAGGGGGGAAGAGACCCAGTACTTC; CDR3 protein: CASSQNRGEETQYF
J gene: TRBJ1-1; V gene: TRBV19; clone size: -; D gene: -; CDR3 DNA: TGTGCCAGTAGTATTGGGCAGGGGAACACTGAAGCTTTCTTT; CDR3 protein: CASSIGQGNTEAFF
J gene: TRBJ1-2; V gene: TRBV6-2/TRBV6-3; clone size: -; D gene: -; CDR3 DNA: TGTGCCAGCAGTAATTCGTTCTATGGCTACACCTTC; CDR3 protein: CASSNSFYGYTF
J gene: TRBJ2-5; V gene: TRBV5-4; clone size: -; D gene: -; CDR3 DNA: TGTGCCAGCAGCCCCGGAGGCGGGTTTCAAGAGACCCAGTACTTC; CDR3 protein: CASSPGGGFQETQYF